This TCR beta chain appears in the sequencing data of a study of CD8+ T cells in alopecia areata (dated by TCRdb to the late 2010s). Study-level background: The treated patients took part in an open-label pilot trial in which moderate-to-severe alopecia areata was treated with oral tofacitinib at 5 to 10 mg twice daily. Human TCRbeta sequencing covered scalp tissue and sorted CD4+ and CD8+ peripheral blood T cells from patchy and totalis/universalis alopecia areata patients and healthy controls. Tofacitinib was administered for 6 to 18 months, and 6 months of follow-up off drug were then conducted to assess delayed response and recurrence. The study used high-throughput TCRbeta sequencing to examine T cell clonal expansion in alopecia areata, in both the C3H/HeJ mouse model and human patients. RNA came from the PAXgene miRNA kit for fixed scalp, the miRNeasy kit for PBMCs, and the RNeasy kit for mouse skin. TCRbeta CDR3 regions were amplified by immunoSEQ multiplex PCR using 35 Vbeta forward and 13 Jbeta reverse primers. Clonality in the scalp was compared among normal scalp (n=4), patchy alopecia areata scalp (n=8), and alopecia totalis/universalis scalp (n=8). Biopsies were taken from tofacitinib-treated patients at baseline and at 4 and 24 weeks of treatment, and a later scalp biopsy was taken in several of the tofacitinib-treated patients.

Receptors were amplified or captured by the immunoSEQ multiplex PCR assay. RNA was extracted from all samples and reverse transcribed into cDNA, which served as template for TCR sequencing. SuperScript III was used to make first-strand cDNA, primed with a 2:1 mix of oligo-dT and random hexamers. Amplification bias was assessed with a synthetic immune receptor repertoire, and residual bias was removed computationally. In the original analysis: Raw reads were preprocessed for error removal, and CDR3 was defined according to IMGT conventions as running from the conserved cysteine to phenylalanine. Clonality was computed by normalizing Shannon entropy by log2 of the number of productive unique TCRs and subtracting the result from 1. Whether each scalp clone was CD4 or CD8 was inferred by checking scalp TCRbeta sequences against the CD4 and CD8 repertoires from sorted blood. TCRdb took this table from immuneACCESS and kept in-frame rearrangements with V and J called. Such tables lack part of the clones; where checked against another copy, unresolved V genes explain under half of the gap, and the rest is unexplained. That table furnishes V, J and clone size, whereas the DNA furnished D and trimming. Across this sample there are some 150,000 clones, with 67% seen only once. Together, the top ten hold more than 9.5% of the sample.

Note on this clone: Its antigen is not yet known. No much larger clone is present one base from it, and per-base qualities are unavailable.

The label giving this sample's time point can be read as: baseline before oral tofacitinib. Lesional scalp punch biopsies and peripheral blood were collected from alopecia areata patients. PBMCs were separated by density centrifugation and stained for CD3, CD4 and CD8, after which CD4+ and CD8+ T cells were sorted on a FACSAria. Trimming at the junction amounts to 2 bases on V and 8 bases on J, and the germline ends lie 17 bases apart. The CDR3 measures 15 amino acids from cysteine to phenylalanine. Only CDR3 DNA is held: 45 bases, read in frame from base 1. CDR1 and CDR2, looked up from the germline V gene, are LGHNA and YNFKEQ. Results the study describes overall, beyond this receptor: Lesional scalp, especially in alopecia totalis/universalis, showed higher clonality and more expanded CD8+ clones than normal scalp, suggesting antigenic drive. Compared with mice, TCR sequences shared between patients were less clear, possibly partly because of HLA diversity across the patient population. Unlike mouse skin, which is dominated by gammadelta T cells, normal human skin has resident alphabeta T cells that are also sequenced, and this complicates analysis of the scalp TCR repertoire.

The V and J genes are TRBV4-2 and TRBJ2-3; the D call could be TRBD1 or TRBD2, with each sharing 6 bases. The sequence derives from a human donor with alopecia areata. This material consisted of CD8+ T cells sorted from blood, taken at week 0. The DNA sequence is TGTGCCAGCAGCCAATCGGAGAGGGGGGCGGGTACGCAGTATTTT. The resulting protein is CASSQSERGAGTQYF.